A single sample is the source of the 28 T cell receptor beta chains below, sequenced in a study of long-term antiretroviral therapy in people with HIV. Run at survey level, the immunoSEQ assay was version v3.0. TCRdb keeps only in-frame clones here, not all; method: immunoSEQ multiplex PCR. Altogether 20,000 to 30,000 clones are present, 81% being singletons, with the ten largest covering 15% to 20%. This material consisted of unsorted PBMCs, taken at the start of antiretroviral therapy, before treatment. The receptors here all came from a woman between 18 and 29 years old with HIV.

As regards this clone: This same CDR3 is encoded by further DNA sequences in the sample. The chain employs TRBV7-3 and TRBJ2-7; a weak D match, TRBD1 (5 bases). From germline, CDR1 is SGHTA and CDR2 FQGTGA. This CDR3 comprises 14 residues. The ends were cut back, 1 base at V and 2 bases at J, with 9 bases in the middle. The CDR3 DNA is TGTGCCAGCAGCTTAAAGGCAGGGCCCTACGAGCAGTACTTC. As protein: CASSLKAGPYEQYF.

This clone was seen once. The CDR3 DNA reads as TGTGCCAGCAGTCCGGACGACACCTCTGGAAACACCATATATTTT. It yields the protein CASSPDDTSGNTIYF. The gene calls are TRBV27 and TRBJ1-3; D ambiguous. CDR1 is MNHEY and CDR2 is SMNVEV in the germline V gene (reference sequence). This CDR3 has 15 residues. Between the trimmed V and J ends, which lost 5 bases and 0 bases, there was a span of 11 bases.

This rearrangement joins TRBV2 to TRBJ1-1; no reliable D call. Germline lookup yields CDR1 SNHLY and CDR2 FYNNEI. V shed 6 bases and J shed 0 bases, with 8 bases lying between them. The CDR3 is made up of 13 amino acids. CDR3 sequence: CASRVSLNTEAFF. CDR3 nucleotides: TGTGCCAGCAGAGTCTCTCTGAACACTGAAGCTTTCTTT.

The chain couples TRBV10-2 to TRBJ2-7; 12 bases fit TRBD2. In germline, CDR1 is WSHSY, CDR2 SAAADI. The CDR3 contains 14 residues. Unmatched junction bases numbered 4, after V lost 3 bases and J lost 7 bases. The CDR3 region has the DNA TGCGCCAGCAGTGACGGACTAGCGGGGAGGGAGCAGTACTTC. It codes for CASSDGLAGREQYF.

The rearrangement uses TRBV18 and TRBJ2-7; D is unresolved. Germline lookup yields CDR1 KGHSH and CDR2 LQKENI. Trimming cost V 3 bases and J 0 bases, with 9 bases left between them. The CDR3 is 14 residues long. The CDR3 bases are TGTGCCAGCTCACCGTTACGGAGCTCCTACGAGCAGTACTTC. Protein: CASSPLRSSYEQYF.

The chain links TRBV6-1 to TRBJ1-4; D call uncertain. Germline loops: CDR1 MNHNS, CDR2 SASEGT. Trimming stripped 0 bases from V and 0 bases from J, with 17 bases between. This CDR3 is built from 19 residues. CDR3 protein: CASSEAEIGRSATNEKLFF. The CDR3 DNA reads TGTGCCAGCAGTGAAGCGGAAATTGGGCGGTCTGCAACTAATGAAAAACTGTTTTTT.

CDR3 bases: TGTGCCAGTTACTGGGGGAGCTCCTACAATGAGCAGTTCTTC. It translates to CASYWGSSYNEQFF. The rearrangement uses TRBV2 and TRBJ2-1; D assignment may be TRBD1 or TRBD2 (5 bases each). Germline values: CDR1 SNHLY, CDR2 FYNNEI. The CDR3 contains 14 residues. Deletions cut 9 bases from V and 0 bases from J, with 12 bases between.

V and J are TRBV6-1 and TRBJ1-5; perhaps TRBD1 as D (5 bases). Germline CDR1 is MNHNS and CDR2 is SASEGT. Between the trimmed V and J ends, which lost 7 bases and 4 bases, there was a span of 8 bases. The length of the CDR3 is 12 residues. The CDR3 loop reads CASTGGNQPQHF. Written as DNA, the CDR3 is TGTGCCAGCACGGGGGGGAATCAGCCCCAGCATTTT.

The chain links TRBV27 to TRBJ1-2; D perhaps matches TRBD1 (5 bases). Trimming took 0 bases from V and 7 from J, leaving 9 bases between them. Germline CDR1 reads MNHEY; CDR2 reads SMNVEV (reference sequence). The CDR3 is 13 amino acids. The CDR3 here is CASSLSWRGGYTF. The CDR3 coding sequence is TGTGCCAGCAGTTTATCTTGGAGGGGTGGCTACACCTTC.

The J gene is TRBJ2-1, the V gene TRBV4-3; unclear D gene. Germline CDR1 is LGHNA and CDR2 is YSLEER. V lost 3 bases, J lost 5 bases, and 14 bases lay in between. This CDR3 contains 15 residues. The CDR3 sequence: CASSHGLIANNEQFF. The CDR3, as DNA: TGCGCCAGCAGCCACGGGTTAATCGCGAACAATGAGCAGTTCTTC.

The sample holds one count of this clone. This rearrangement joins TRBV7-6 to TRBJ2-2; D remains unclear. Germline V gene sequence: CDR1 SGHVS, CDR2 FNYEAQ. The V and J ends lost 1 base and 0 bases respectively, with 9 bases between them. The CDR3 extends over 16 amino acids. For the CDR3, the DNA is TGTGCCAGCAGCTTAGGTCTTTTCGCGAACACCGGGGAGCTGTTTTTT. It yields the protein CASSLGLFANTGELFF.

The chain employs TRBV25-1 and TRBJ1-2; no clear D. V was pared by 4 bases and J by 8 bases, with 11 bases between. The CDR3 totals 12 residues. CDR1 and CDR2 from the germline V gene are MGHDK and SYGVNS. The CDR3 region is CASSGRGWGYTF. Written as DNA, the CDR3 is TGTGCCAGCAGTGGGCGTGGGTGGGGCTACACCTTC.

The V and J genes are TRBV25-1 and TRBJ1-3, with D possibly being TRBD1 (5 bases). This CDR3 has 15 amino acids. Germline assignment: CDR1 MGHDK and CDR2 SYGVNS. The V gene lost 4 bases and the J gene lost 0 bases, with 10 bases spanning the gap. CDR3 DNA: TGTGCCAGCAGTGTTCCGGACAACTCTGGAAACACCATATATTTT. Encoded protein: CASSVPDNSGNTIYF.

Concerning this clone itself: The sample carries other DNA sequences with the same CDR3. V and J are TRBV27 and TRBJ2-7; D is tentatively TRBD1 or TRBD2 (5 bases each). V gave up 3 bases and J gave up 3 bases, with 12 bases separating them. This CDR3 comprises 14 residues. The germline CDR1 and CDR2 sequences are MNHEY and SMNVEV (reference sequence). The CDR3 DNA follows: TGTGCCAGCAGTTTTACGGGACGGGGCTACGAGCAGTACTTC. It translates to CASSFTGRGYEQYF.

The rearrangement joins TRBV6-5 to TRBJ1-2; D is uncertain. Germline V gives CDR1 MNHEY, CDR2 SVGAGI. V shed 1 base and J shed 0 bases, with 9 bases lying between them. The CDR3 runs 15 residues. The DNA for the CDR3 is TGTGCCAGCAGTTACTTTACGGGAGCTAACTATGGCTACACCTTC. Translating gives CASSYFTGANYGYTF.

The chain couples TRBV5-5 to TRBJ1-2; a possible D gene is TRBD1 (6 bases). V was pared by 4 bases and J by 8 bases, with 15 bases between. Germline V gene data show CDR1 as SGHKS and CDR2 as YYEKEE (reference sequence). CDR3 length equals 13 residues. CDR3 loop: CASSHRQVTGYTF. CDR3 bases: TGTGCCAGCAGCCATCGACAGGTGACCGGCTACACCTTC. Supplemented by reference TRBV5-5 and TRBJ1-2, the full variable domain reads DAGVTQSPTHLIKTRGQQVTLRCSPISGHKSVSWYQQVLGQGPQFIFQYYEKEERGRGNFPDRFSARQFPNYSSELNVNALLLGDSALYLCASSHRQVTGYTFGSGTRLTVV.

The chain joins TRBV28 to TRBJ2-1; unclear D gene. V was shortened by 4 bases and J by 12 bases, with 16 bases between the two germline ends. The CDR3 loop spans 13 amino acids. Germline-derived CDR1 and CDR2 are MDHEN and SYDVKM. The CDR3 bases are TGTGCCAGCAGTTCCACCCCCGGGTTATCGCAGTTCTTC. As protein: CASSSTPGLSQFF.

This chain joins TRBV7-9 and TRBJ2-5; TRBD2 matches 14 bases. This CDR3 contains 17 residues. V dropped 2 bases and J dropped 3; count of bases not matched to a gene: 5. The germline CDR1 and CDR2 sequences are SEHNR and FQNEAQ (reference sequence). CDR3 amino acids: CASSLPTSGGGEETQYF. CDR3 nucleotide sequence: TGTGCCAGCAGCTTACCGACTAGCGGGGGGGGAGAAGAGACCCAGTACTTC. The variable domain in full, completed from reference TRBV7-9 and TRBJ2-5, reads DTGVSQNPRHKITKRGQNVTFRCDPISEHNRLYWYRQTLGQGPEFLTYFQNEAQLEKSRLLSDRFSAERPKGSFSTLEIQRTEQGDSAMYLCASSLPTSGGGEETQYFGPGTRLLVL.

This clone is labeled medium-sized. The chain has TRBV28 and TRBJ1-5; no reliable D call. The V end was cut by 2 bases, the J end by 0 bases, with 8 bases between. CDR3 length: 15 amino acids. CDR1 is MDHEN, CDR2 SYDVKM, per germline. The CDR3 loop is CASSLIFASNQPQHF. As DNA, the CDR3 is TGTGCCAGCAGTTTAATTTTCGCTAGCAATCAGCCCCAGCATTTT. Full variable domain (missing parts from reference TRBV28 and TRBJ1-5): DVKVTQSSRYLVKRTGEKVFLECVQDMDHENMFWYRQDPGLGLRLIYFSYDVKMKEKGDIPEGYSVSREKKERFSLILESASTNQTSMYLCASSLIFASNQPQHFGDGTRLSIL.

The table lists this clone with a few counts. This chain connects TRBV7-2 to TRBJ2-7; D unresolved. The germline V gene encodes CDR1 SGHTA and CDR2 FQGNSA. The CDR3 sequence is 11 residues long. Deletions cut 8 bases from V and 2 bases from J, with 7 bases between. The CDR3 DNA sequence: TGTGCCAGCTCTGTGGCCTACGAGCAGTACTTC. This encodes CASSVAYEQYF.

The DNA for the CDR3 is TGTGCCAGCAGAAAACTTGGCGCTGAAGCTTTCTTT. This encodes CASRKLGAEAFF. J is TRBJ1-1 and V is TRBV6-5; D is unresolved. V was trimmed by 6 bases and J by 6 bases, leaving 11 bases between them. The CDR3 length is 12 residues. The V gene's germline CDR1 is MNHEY and CDR2 SVGAGI.

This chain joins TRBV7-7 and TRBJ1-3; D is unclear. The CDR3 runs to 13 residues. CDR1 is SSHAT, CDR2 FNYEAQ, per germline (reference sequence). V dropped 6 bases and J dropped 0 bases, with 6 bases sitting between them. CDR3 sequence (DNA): TGTGCCAGCAGTCGGGACTCTGGAAACACCATATATTTT. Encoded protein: CASSRDSGNTIYF. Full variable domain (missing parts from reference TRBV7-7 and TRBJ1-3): GAGVSQSPRYKVTKRGQDVTLRCDPISSHATLYWYQQALGQGPEFLTYFNYEAQPDKSGLPSDRFSAERPEGSISTLTIQRTEQRDSAMYRCASSRDSGNTIYFGEGSWLTVV.

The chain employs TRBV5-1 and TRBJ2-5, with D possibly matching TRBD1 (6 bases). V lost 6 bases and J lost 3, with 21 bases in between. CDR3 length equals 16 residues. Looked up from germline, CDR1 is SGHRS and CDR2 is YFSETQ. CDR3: CASTRGGKGAEETQYF. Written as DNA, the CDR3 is TGCGCCAGCACCCGAGGGGGAAAAGGGGCAGAAGAGACCCAGTACTTC.

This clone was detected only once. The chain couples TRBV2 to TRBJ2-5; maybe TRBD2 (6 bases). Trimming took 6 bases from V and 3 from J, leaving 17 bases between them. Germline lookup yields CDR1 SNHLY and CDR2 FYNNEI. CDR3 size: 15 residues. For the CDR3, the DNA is TGTGCCAGCAGGGGGGAAAGCGGGTCTGAAGAGACCCAGTACTTC. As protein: CASRGESGSEETQYF.

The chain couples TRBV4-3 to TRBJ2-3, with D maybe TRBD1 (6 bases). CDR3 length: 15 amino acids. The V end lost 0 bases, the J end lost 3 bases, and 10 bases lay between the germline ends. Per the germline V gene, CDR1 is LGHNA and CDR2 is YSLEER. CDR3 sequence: CASSQDRQVTDTQYF. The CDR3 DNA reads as TGCGCCAGCAGCCAAGATAGACAGGTAACAGATACGCAGTATTTT.

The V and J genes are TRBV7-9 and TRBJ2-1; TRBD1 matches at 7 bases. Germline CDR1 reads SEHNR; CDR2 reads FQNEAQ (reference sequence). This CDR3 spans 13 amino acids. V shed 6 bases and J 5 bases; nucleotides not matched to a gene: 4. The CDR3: CASRFTGDNEQFF. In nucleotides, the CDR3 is TGTGCCAGCAGGTTCACAGGGGACAATGAGCAGTTCTTC.

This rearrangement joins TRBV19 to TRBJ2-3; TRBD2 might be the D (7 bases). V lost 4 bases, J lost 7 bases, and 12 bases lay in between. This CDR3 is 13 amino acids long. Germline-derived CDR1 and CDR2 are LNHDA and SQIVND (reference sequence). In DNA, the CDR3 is TGTGCCAGTAGTACAACAGGGACTAATACGCAGTATTTT. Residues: CASSTTGTNTQYF.

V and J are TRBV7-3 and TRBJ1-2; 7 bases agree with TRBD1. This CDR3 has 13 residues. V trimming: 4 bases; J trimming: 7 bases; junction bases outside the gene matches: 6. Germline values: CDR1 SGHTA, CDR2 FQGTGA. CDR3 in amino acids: CASSSQGDGGYTF. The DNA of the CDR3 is TGTGCCAGCAGCTCCCAGGGGGATGGTGGCTACACCTTC.